The 5 T cell receptor beta chains reported below all come from one sample, sequenced in a study of T cells in Graves' hyperthyroidism and ophthalmopathy. Authors of the study amplified TCR beta CDR3 regions from RNA transcripts. HTBI primers were used for first-round RT-PCR of the TCR CDR3. TCRdb re-analysed the multiplex PCR reads in MiXCR, keeping a single row per CDR3 protein. The sample yields some 490,000 distinct CDR3 sequences, about 15% seen once. Sequenced input: blood. These receptors were taken from a woman aged 25-40 years with Graves' ophthalmopathy.

The chain recombines TRBV28 with TRBJ1-5, with unresolved D. The CDR3 extends over 14 amino acids. Germline V lookup: CDR1 MDHEN, CDR2 SYDVKM. Trimming removed 6 bases at V and 6 bases at J, with 15 bases between. The CDR3 DNA follows: TGTGCCAGCAGCCCATCGATGGTGAGTCAGCCCCAGCATTTT. This translates into CASSPSMVSQPQHF.

This clonotype was found many times. This chain joins TRBV6-2 or TRBV6-3 and TRBJ2-2; D unresolved. Germline values: CDR1 MNHEY, CDR2 SVGEGT. The CDR3 consists of 15 residues. V lost 2 bases and J lost 4, with 11 bases in between. The CDR3 here is CASSYRRAATGELFF. The CDR3, as DNA: TGTGCCAGCAGTTACAGAAGGGCGGCCACCGGGGAGCTGTTTTTT.

This clonotype has a handful of counts. The chain combines TRBV27 with TRBJ2-5, with D uncertain. The CDR3 spans 14 residues. Trimming took 7 bases from V and 1 from J, leaving 13 bases between them. Per germline, CDR1 MNHEY and CDR2 SMNVEV (reference sequence). CDR3 in amino acids: CASKSDGIQETQYF. The CDR3 DNA reads TGTGCCAGCAAGTCGGACGGAATCCAAGAGACCCAGTACTTC.

This clonotype was picked up many times. The chain uses TRBV28 and TRBJ1-1; no definite D call. Trimming removed 6 bases at V and 0 bases at J, with 20 bases between. Germline V gene data show CDR1 as MDHEN and CDR2 as SYDVKM. The CDR3 is 17 residues long. CDR3 coding DNA: TGTGCCAGCAGCCCGGCAACAGTTCGCCCCATGAACACTGAAGCTTTCTTT. Translation: CASSPATVRPMNTEAFF.

This clonotype has just a few counts. The chain joins TRBV6-1 to TRBJ2-7, with 7 bases aligning to TRBD1. The V segment lost 5 bases and the J segment 3 bases; nucleotides outside the gene matches: 13. Germline CDR1 MNHNS, CDR2 SASEGT. CDR3 length: 16 residues. CDR3 residues: CASSTPFGTASYEQYF. DNA for the CDR3: TGTGCCAGCAGTACACCCTTTGGGACAGCTAGCTACGAGCAGTACTTC.